This T cell receptor beta chain was captured in a study of blood T cell repertoires in COVID-19 (dated by TCRdb to 2019 to 2021). Regarding the research as a whole: Collaborator samples came from the United States, Italy and Spain and covered acute and convalescent phases of COVID-19. The repertoires were released in a freely available public database meant as a resource for research on the immune response to SARS-CoV-2. Nearly every sample came with metadata listing a de-identified subject ID, COVID-19 status, age in years and sex. The material from the prospective study consisted of cDNA or gDNA derived from T cells, B-cell-depleted T cells, or PBMCs. Where available, HLA class I and class II types were taken from metadata supplied by the sample provider and were not determined by assay-based typing. The dataset comprised deeply sampled blood TCRbeta repertoires from subjects exposed to, actively infected with, or recovered from COVID-19. Samples came from the ongoing ImmuneRACE study (first 160 participants) plus 1,254 subjects from 6 global collaborators. Study-level results and caveats: The amount of clinical and demographic metadata varied by source and participant and was provided uncurated.

One collaborating source in Seattle enrolled patients while the patients were actively infected and followed the patients over time throughout the course of disease. Each collaborating institution followed its own protocols to collect whole blood in K2EDTA tubes. For TCRbeta analysis, collaborators shipped samples as frozen whole blood, isolated PBMCs, or DNA extracted from either of those sample types. TCRbeta CDR3 regions were amplified from genomic DNA using the immunoSEQ Assay, a bias-controlled multiplex PCR. Regarding the original processing steps: The number of nucleated cells in each sample was estimated by amplification of reference gene primers within the assay. To quantify the absolute abundance of each unique TCRbeta CDR3 rearrangement, sequence reads were collapsed and filtered. For each sample, productive Simpson clonality was calculated as the square root of Simpson's diversity index over productive rearrangements. Held by TCRdb, this immuneACCESS table contains in-frame sequences only and omits some clones. Under half of the omission traces to an unresolved V gene where checked; the cause of the rest is unknown. V and J calls plus clone size are reproduced from that table; the DNA served to infer D and trimming. Here the sample has around 140,000 clones; around 89% occur a single time. Clones ranked in the top ten supply under 4.5% of the sample.

In the case of this clone: The clone's antigen remains unknown. Base qualities are missing; no much larger clone stands one base away.

V and J are truncated by 9 bases and 8 bases respectively, leaving an intervening sequence of 13 bases. The CDR3 runs 11 amino acids, cysteine and phenylalanine included. Here the CDR3 DNA is all that survives: 33 bases in frame from base 1. Looking up the germline V gene yields CDR1 SGHTA and CDR2 FQGNSA. The material sequenced was peripheral blood. The chain links TRBV7-2 with TRBJ1-2; a tentative D match to TRBD1 spans 5 bases. This TCR was sampled from a man in his 60s with COVID-19, enrolled during active disease. The base sequence is TGTGCCAGTTCGGGGGGATGGGGCTACACCTTC. This gives the protein CASSGGWGYTF.